This TCR beta chain was recovered during a study of cytomegalovirus exposure and HLA in healthy donors. Between the trimmed V and J ends, which lost 1 base and 0 bases, there was a span of 10 bases. The CDR3 length is 16 residues. CDR1 SGDLS and CDR2 YYNGEE come from the germline V gene. PCR primers comprised 60 Vbeta and 13 Jbeta primers. Clones were sequenced by immunoSEQ multiplex PCR, and TCRdb holds only the in-frame ones, with some missing. This table holds 110,000 or so clones, roughly 72% found once. Findings of the study overall: Sequencing likely caused a cluster of highly shared sequence variants. According to the study, some 160 TCR beta chains were cytomegalovirus-associated. In a later analysis, across HLA loci, associated TCR counts were highest for DRB1, lowest for HLA-C. A later analysis found most CMV-associated TCR beta chains apparently HLA-restricted.

Comments on this clone: No antigen is known for it.

The sequence derives from a woman aged 40-49 years in good health and CMV-seropositive. The V gene is TRBV9, the J gene TRBJ2-2; unclear D gene. The sequenced sample consisted of PBMCs. CDR3 nucleotides: TGTGCCAGCAGCGTAACCTCTAGTGCGAACACCGGGGAGCTGTTTTTT. This gives the protein CASSVTSSANTGELFF. Looking up the rest from reference TRBV9 and TRBJ2-2 gives the full variable domain: DSGVTQTPKHLITATGQRVTLRCSPRSGDLSVYWYQQSLDQGLQFLIQYYNGEERAKGNILERFSAQQFPDLHSELNLSSLELGDSALYFCASSVTSSANTGELFFGEGSRLTVL.